Below are 8 T cell receptor beta chains sequenced from a single sample in a study of blood T cell repertoires in COVID-19 (dated by TCRdb to the early 2020s). The library was prepared using the immunoSEQ multiplex PCR assay. The table was pulled from immuneACCESS by TCRdb, which kept in-frame rearrangements only. Such tables lose some clones; where checked, under half of the loss comes from unresolved V genes, and the rest has no known cause. This sample has 30,000 to 40,000 clones in its table, and around 70% of those were observed once. The ten most abundant clones make up approximately 10% of the sample. The sequenced material came from peripheral blood. These TCRs come from a man aged 65-85 years with COVID-19, enrolled during active disease.

The rearrangement joins TRBV3-1 (or the pseudogene TRBV3-2) to TRBJ2-1, with TRBD2 matching 9 bases. In germline, CDR1 is LGHDT, CDR2 YNNKEL (reference sequence). The CDR3 has 15 amino acids. J lost 6 bases, V lost 1 base, and 4 bases had no gene match. This CDR3 reads CASSQVRGGFNEQFF. CDR3 DNA: TGTGCCAGCAGCCAAGTGCGGGGGGGTTTCAATGAGCAGTTCTTC.

The CDR3 protein is CAISLSGGVKGEQYF. In DNA, the CDR3 is TGTGCCATCAGTCTAAGCGGGGGGGTTAAGGGCGAGCAGTACTTC. This chain links TRBV10-3 with TRBJ2-7; 10 bases are shared with TRBD2. V shed 5 bases, J shed 6 bases, and the junction held 10 bases outside the gene matches. Germline lookup yields CDR1 ENHRY and CDR2 SYGVKD. CDR3 length: 15 residues.

V usage is TRBV7-9 and J usage is TRBJ1-1; TRBD1 matches 7 bases. After removal of 6 bases from V and 4 bases from J, the junction contained 8 bases not matched to a gene. The germline gives CDR1 SEHNR, CDR2 FQNEAQ (reference sequence). The length of the CDR3 is 14 residues. The CDR3 reads CASRYEGASTEAFF. The DNA of the CDR3 is TGTGCCAGCAGATATGAGGGGGCTAGCACTGAAGCTTTCTTT.

The chain recombines TRBV12-3 or TRBV12-4 with TRBJ1-2; tentatively, D is TRBD1 (5 bases). With 10 bases removed from V and 4 bases from J, the gap between germline ends came to 16 bases. The CDR3 extends over 13 amino acids. CDR3 sequence reads: CATLGGVGYGYTF. As DNA, the CDR3 is TGTGCCACCCTGGGGGGGGTGGGCTATGGCTACACCTTC.

The chain combines TRBV7-3 with TRBJ1-1, with D tentatively TRBD1 (6 bases). In germline, CDR1 is SGHTA, CDR2 FQGTGA. Trimming removed 5 bases at V and 4 bases at J, with 17 bases between. The CDR3 is 15 residues long. CDR3 nucleotides: TGTGCCAGCAGCCCCCTGGGGGCCAGATCCACTGAAGCTTTCTTT. This codes for CASSPLGARSTEAFF.

This sequence joins TRBV5-6 and TRBJ2-4; 7 positions agree with TRBD1. Germline CDR1 reads SGHDT; CDR2 reads YYEEEE. This CDR3 has 15 amino acids. The junction had 7 bases not matched to a gene; V was cut back by 4 bases and J by 3 bases. Here the CDR3 reads CASSGRQGLKNIQYF. Here the CDR3 DNA reads TGTGCCAGCAGCGGAAGACAGGGTCTCAAAAACATTCAGTACTTC.

The chain combines TRBV4-3 with TRBJ1-6; D is possibly TRBD1 (5 bases). Trimming took off 0 bases at V and 9 bases at J, with 6 bases between the two ends. The CDR3 has 13 residues. CDR1 and CDR2 from the germline V gene are LGHNA and YSLEER. The CDR3 bases are TGCGCCAGCAGCCAAGACAGGGCTTCACCCCTCCACTTT. Translation gives CASSQDRASPLHF.

This CDR3 reads CASSSPKERAYNEQFF. The CDR3, as DNA: TGTGCCAGCAGTTCCCCTAAGGAGAGGGCCTACAATGAGCAGTTCTTC. This sequence joins TRBV27 and TRBJ2-1, with D tentatively TRBD2 (5 bases). V shed 4 bases and J shed 2 bases, with 15 bases lying between them. The CDR3 covers 16 residues. Germline V gene lookup returns CDR1 MNHEY and CDR2 SMNVEV (reference sequence).